The source of this TCR beta chain is a study of OX40 agonist ivuxolimab in advanced cancers. CDR1 is MNHNS, CDR2 SASEGT, per germline. Trimming took off 7 bases at V and 9 bases at J, with 19 bases between the two ends. The CDR3 extends over 14 amino acids. Sequencing used immunoSEQ multiplex PCR; TCRdb keeps in-frame clones, though not all of them. The sample yields some 80,000 clones, just under 95% seen once. The TCR originated in an adult with an advanced solid tumor such as melanoma, head and neck, liver or kidney cancer. The material sequenced was CD4+ or CD8+ T cells sorted from blood, taken in a trial of the OX40 agonist ivuxolimab. J is TRBJ2-1 and V is TRBV6-1, with D maybe TRBD2 (6 bases). CDR3 nucleotides: TGTGCCAGCATCAAAAGACCGGGACTGTTTGAGCAGTTCTTC. Its translation: CASIKRPGLFEQFF.